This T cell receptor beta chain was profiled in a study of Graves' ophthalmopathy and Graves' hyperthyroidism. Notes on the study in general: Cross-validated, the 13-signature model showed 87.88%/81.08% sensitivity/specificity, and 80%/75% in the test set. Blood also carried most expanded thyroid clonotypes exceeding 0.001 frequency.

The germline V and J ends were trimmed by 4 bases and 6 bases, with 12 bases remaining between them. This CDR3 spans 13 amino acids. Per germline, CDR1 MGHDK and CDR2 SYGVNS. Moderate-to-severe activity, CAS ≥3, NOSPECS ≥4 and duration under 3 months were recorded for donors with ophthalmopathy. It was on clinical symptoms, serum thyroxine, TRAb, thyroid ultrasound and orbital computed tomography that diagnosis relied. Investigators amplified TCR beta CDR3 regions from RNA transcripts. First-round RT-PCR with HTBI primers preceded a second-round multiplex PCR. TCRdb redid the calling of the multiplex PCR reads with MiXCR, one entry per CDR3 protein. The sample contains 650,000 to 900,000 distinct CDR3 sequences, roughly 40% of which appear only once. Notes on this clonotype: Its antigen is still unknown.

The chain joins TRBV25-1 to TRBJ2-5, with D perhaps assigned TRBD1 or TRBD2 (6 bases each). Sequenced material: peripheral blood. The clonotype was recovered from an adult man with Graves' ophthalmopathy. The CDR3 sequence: CASSAIGGKTQYF. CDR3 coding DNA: TGTGCCAGCAGTGCTATAGGGGGGAAGACCCAGTACTTC.